This TCR beta chain was recorded in a study of shared clonotypes between healthy human individuals. For the study at large: Donor composition was a couple of women and three men, aged 18 to 49. General study findings and limits: When naive CD4 clonotypes were compared across a few donors, around 4.6% were shared.

CDR1 DFQATT and CDR2 SNEGSKA come from the germline V gene (reference sequence). Trimming shortened V by 6 bases and J by 7 bases, and 7 bases separated the two germline ends. The CDR3 sequence is 10 residues long. This clone was seen a single time. Its antigen is not known. Each donor was a Caucasian adult residing in Nashville, Tennessee. Genomic DNA of every subset was divided equally among multiple immunoSEQ plates. Libraries were prepared by immunoSEQ multiplex PCR; TCRdb keeps only in-frame clonotypes and omits some of them. The sample yields roughly 330,000 clones, around 74% seen once. The sample comprised memory CD4+ T cells sorted from blood. Subset: CD45RA-negative fraction. The TCR originated in a man aged 30-40 years in good health. The chain carries TRBV20-1 and TRBJ2-1; D is possibly TRBD2 (5 bases). For the CDR3, the DNA is TGCAGTGCGACTATTAATGAGCAGTTCTTC. This codes for CSATINEQFF.